The clone carrying this TCR beta chain was seen just once. The data belong to a study of blood T cell repertoires in COVID-19. The wider study: The analysed material was cDNA or gDNA that came from T cells, B-cell-depleted T cells, or PBMCs.

The data were produced by immunoSEQ multiplex PCR, yet TCRdb's version contains in-frame clones alone and is incomplete. Of roughly 500,000 clones in the sample, 85% to 90% were seen once. With V trimmed by 4 bases and J by 0 bases, 0 bases remained unmatched. The CDR3 is 15 residues long. The V gene's germline CDR1 is KGHSH and CDR2 LQKENI. The chain couples TRBV18 to TRBJ2-5; 12 bases map to TRBD2. The receptor comes from a young man with COVID-19, enrolled during active disease. The sequenced sample was peripheral blood. CDR3 in DNA: TGTGCCAGCTCACGGACTAGCGGGAACCAAGAGACCCAGTACTTC. Translation gives CASSRTSGNQETQYF. The full variable domain, its missing parts supplied by reference TRBV18 and TRBJ2-5, is NAGVMQNPRHLVRRRGQEARLRCSPMKGHSHVYWYRQLPEEGLKFMVYLQKENIIDESGMPKERFSAEFPKEGPSILRIQQVVRGDSAAYFCASSRTSGNQETQYFGPGTRLLVL.